A single sample gave rise to the 2 T cell receptor beta chains below, sequenced in a study of beta chain features in type 1 diabetes (dated by TCRdb to the late 2010s). Library method: the immunoSEQ multiplex PCR assay. The entire amount of isolated RNA was reverse transcribed using the High Capacity cDNA Reverse Transcription Kit, so the sequenced TCRB transcripts were expressed ones. TCRdb holds this immuneACCESS table with in-frame rearrangements only. Some clones are missing; in checked studies, unresolved V genes explain under half, and the rest has no known cause. Across this sample there are 400,000 to 450,000 clones, with approximately 15% seen only once. Of the sample, roughly 0.033% falls within the top ten clones. Material for sequencing was naive CD4+ T cells from blood. Reading the label with the study, this specimen's cell subset or site is: true naive CD4+ T cells. These receptors were collected from a man aged 25 to 45 in good health.

The chain is built from TRBV29-1 and TRBJ1-2, with D unresolved. Trimming removed 3 bases from V and 4 bases from J, with 18 bases in between. Germline CDR1 and CDR2: SQVTM and ANQGSEA. The CDR3 contains 15 residues. CDR3: CSVDYWGDRSYGYTF. CDR3 bases: TGCAGCGTTGACTATTGGGGAGACCGTAGCTATGGCTACACCTTC.

This clone was detected ten times or more. This chain links TRBV14 with TRBJ1-1; D is ambiguous. This CDR3 spans 12 amino acids. In germline, CDR1 is SGHDN, CDR2 FVKESK. V lost 1 base and J lost 11, with 11 bases in between. The CDR3 region has the DNA TGTGCCAGCAGCCAAGGAATCGAGGGCGCTTTCTTT. Protein product: CASSQGIEGAFF.